The clone carrying this T cell receptor (beta chain) was observed a few times. Its matching antigen is unknown. The data derive from a study of T cell repertoires in cytomegalovirus infection. Study at large: Evidence of both CMV infection and a matching HLA type came from public TCR beta signatures. Findings and caveats of the study: HLA-C-restricted CMV clonotypes gave the most frequent clonotype in two of eight donors.

V was clipped by 3 bases and J by 4 bases; unmatched bases: 9. The CDR3 sequence is 16 residues long. CDR1 is PRHDT, CDR2 FYEKMQ, per germline (reference sequence). Using its own MiXCR run on the reads, TCRdb lists one record per CDR3 protein. The sample includes around 250,000 distinct CDR3 sequences, approximately 17% seen only once; the top ten take around half. The chain is built from TRBV13 and TRBJ2-1; 7 nucleotides agree with TRBD2. The sequence derives from a human donor in good health (CMV status not recorded). Some clones in this sample may be carry-over from other donors' samples. Sequenced sample: CD8+ T cells from PBMCs. CDR3 region: CASSLLAGEPYNEQFF. The CDR3 DNA reads as TGTGCCAGCAGCTTGCTCGCGGGGGAACCGTACAATGAGCAGTTCTTC. Looking up the rest from reference TRBV13 and TRBJ2-1 gives the full variable domain: AAGVIQSPRHLIKEKRETATLKCYPIPRHDTVYWYQQGPGQDPQFLISFYEKMQSDKGSIPDRFSAQQFSDYHSELNMSSLELGDSALYFCASSLLAGEPYNEQFFGPGTRLTVL.